This T cell receptor beta chain was profiled in a study of spatial heterogeneity in lung cancer. Study information: The study consistently detected more beta-chain than alpha-chain sequences. In the raw reads, each unique TCR and UMI combination was present more than ten times on average.

After removal of 5 bases from V and 9 bases from J, the junction contained 10 bases not matched to a gene. CDR1 is MNHEY and CDR2 is SVGEGT in the germline V gene. The CDR3 is 15 residues long. Notes on the study in general: Mutation tallies in tumors tracked expanded intratumoral alpha and beta TCR counts.

In this sample, this clonotype turned up many times. The antigen is unknown. The time point: sample taken at primary tumor resection. TCRdb processed the 5' RACE reads anew with MiXCR; each CDR3 protein has one entry. The sample has approximately 9,600 distinct CDR3 sequences; around 12% are singletons. This TCR was sampled from a male donor with early-stage non-small cell lung cancer. This chain uses TRBV6-2 or TRBV6-3 with TRBJ2-4, with TRBD2 matching over 10 bases. The material sequenced was lung tumor tissue, taken at surgery. The CDR3 nucleotides read TGTGCCAGCAGTAACGGGACTAGCGCCGTTCTCATTCAGTACTTC. Its translation is CASSNGTSAVLIQYF.